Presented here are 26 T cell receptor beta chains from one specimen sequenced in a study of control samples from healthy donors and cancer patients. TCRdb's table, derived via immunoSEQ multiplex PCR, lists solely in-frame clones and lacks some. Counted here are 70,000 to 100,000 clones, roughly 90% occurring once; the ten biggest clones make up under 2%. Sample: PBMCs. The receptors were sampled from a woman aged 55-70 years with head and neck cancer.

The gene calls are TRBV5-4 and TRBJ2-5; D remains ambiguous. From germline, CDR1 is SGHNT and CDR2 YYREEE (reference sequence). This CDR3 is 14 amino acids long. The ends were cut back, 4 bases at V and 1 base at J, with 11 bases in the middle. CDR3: CASSALKGQETQYF. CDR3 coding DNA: TGTGCCAGCAGCGCTCTGAAAGGCCAAGAGACCCAGTACTTC.

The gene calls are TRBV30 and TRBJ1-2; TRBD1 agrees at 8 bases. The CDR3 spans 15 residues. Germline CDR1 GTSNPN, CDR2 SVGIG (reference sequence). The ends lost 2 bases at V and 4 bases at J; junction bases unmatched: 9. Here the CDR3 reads CAWSPTGVRSYGYTF. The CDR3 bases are TGTGCCTGGAGTCCGACAGGGGTCAGGAGCTATGGCTACACCTTC. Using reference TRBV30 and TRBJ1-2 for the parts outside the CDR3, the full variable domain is SQTIHQWPATLVQPVGSPLSLECTVEGTSNPNLYWYRQAAGRGLQLLFYSVGIGQISSEVPQNLSASRPQDRQFILSSKKLLLSDSGFYLCAWSPTGVRSYGYTFGSGTRLTVV.

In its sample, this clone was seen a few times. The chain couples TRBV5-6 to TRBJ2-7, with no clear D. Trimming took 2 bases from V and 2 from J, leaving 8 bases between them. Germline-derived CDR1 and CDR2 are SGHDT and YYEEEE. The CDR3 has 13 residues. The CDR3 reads CASSLALTYEQYF. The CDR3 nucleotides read TGTGCCAGCAGCTTAGCCCTCACCTACGAGCAGTACTTC.

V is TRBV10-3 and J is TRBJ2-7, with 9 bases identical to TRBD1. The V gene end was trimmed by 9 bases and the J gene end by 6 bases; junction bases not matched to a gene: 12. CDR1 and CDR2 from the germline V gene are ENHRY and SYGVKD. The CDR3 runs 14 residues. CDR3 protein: CAISRDRVSAEQYF. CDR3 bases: TGTGCCATAAGTCGGGACAGGGTCTCGGCCGAGCAGTACTTC.

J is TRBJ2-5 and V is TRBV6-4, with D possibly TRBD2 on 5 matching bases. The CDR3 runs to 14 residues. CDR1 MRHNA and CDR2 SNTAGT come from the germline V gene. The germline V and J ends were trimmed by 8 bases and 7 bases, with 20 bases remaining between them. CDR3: CASASSGNEGTQYF. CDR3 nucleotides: TGTGCCAGCGCTTCGAGTGGGAATGAGGGGACCCAGTACTTC.

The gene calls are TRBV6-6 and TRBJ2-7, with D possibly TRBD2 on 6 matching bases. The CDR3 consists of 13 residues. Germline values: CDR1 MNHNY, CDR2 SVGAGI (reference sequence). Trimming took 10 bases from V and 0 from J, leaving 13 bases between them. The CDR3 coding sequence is TGTGCCATCCGAGATAGCGGCTCCTACGAGCAGTACTTC. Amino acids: CAIRDSGSYEQYF.

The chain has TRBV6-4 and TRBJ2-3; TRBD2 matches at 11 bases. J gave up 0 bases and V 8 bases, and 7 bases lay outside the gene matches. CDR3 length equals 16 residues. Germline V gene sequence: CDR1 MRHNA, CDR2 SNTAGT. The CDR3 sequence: CASSLTSGSSTDTQYF. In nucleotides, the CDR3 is TGTGCCAGCTCCCTAACTAGCGGGAGTAGCACAGATACGCAGTATTTT.

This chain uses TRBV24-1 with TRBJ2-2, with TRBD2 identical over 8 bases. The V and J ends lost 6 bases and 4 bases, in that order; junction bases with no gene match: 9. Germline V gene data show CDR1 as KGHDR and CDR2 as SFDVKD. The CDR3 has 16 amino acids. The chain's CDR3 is CATSLGGGRTTGELFF. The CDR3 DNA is TGTGCCACCAGTCTCGGCGGGGGGCGGACCACCGGGGAGCTGTTTTTT.

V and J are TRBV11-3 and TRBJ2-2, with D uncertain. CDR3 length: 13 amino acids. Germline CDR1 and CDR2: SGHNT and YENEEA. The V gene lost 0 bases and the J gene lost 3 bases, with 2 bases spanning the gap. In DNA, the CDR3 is TGTGCCAGCAGCTTAGAGTACACCGGGGAGCTGTTTTTT. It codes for CASSLEYTGELFF.

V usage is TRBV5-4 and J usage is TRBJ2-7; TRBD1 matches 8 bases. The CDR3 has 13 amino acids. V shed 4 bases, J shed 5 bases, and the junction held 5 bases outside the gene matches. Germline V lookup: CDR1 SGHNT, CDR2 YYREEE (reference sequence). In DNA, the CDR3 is TGTGCCAGCAGCCGGACAGGGTCCCACGAGCAGTACTTC. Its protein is CASSRTGSHEQYF.

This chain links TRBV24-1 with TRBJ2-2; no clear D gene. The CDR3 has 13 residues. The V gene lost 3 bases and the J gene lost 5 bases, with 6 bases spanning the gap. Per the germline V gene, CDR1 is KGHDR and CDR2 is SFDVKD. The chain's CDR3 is CATSDHPTGELFF. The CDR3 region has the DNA TGTGCCACCAGTGATCACCCGACCGGGGAGCTGTTTTTT.

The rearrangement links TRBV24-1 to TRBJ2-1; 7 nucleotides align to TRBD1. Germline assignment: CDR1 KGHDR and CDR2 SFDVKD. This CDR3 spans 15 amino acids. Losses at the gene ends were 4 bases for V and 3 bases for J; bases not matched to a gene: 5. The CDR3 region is CATSDPGTVYNEQFF. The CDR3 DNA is TGTGCCACCAGTGACCCCGGGACAGTCTACAATGAGCAGTTCTTC.

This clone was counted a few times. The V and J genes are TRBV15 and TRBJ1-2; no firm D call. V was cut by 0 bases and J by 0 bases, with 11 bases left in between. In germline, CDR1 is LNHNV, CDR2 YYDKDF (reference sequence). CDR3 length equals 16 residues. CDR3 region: CATSRDRADANYGYTF. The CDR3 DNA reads TGTGCCACCAGCAGAGATCGGGCGGATGCTAACTATGGCTACACCTTC. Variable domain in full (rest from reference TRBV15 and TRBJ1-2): DAMVIQNPRYQVTQFGKPVTLSCSQTLNHNVMYWYQQKSSQAPKLLFHYYDKDFNNEADTPDNFQSRRPNTSFCFLDIRSPGLGDTAMYLCATSRDRADANYGYTFGSGTRLTVV.

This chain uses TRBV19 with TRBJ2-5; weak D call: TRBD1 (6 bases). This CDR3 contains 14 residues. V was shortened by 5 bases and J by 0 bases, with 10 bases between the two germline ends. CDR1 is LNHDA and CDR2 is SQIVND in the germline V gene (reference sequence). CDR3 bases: TGTGCCAGTAGTGTCCGGACAGACCAAGAGACCCAGTACTTC. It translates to CASSVRTDQETQYF. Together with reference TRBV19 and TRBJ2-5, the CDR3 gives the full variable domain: DGGITQSPKYLFRKEGQNVTLSCEQNLNHDAMYWYRQDPGQGLRLIYYSQIVNDFQKGDIAEGYSVSREKKESFPLTVTSAQKNPTAFYLCASSVRTDQETQYFGPGTRLLVL.

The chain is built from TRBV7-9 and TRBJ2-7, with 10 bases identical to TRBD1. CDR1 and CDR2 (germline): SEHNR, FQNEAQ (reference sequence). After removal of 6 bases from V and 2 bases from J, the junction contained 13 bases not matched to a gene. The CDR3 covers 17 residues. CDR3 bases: TGTGCCAGCAGAGAAGGCGCTCCGGGACAGGGGCCCTACGAGCAGTACTTC. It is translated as CASREGAPGQGPYEQYF.

The CDR3 protein is CASSRSRGDQETQYF. Here the CDR3 DNA reads TGTGCCAGCTCGAGAAGTCGAGGGGACCAAGAGACCCAGTACTTC. The J gene is TRBJ2-5, the V gene TRBV7-6, with D perhaps given as TRBD1 or TRBD2 (5 bases each). This CDR3 spans 15 amino acids. In germline, CDR1 is SGHVS, CDR2 FNYEAQ. The germline V and J ends were trimmed by 8 bases and 0 bases, with 16 bases remaining between them.

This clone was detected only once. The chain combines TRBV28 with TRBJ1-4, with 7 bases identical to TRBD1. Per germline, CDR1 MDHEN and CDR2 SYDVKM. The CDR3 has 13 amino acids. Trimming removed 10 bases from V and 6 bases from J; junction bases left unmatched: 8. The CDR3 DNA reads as TGTGCCATTAGGAACAGGGGATATGAAAAACTGTTTTTT. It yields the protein CAIRNRGYEKLFF.

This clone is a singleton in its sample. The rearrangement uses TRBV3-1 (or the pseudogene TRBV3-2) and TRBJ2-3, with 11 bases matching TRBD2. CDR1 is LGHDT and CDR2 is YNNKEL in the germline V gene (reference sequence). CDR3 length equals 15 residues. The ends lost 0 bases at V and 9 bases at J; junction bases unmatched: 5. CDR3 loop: CASSQDLAGGRTQYF. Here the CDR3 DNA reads TGTGCCAGCAGCCAAGATTTAGCGGGAGGGCGGACGCAGTATTTT.

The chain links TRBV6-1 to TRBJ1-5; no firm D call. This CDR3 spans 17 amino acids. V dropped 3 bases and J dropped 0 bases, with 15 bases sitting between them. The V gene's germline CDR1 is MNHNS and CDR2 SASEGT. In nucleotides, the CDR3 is TGTGCCAGCAGTGATACTTTATGGGGAGATAGCAATCAGCCCCAGCATTTT. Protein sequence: CASSDTLWGDSNQPQHF.

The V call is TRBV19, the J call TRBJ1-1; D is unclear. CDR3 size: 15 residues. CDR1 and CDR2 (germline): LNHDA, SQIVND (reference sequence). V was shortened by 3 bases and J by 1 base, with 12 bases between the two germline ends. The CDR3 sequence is CASSIIANPNTEAFF. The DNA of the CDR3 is TGTGCCAGTAGTATCATAGCCAACCCGAACACTGAAGCTTTCTTT.

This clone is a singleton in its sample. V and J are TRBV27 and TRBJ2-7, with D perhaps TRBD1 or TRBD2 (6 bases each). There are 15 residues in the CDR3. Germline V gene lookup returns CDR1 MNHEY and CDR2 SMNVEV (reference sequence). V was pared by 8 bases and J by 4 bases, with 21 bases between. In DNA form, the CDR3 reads TGTGCCAGCCGGGTCGCAGGGGAGGCATCGTACGAGCAGTACTTC. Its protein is CASRVAGEASYEQYF.

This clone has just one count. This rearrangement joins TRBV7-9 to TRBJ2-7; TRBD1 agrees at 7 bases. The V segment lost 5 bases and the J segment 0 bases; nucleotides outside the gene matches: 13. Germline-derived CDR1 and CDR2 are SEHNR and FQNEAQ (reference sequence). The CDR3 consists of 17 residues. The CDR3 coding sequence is TGTGCCAGCAGCCGATTGAGTGTGAGACAGGGCTCCTACGAGCAGTACTTC. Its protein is CASSRLSVRQGSYEQYF.

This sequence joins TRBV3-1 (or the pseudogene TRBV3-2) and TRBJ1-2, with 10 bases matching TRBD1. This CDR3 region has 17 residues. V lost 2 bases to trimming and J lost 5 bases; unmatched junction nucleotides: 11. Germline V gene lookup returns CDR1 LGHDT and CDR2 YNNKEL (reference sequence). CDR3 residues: CASSQTRSWDRGYGYTF. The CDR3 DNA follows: TGTGCCAGCAGCCAAACCAGGTCTTGGGACAGGGGTTATGGCTACACCTTC.

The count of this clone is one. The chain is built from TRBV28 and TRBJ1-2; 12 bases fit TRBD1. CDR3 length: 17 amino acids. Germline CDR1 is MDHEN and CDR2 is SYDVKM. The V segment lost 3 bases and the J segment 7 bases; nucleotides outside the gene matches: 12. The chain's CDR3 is CASSLTSLGQGAGGYTF. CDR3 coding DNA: TGTGCCAGCAGTTTGACATCTCTGGGACAGGGGGCGGGTGGCTACACCTTC.

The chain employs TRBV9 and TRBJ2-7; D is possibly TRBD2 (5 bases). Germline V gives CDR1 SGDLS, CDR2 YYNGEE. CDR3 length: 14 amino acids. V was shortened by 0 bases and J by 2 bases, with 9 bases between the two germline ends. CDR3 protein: CASSVALEAYEQYF. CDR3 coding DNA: TGTGCCAGCAGCGTAGCACTAGAAGCCTACGAGCAGTACTTC.

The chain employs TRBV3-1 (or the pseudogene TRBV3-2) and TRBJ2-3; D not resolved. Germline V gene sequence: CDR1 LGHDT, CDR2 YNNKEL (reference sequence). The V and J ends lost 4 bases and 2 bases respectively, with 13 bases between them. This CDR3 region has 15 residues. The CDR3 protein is CASSPSWSLTDTQYF. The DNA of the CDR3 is TGTGCCAGCAGCCCGTCGTGGAGTCTCACAGATACGCAGTATTTT.